This T cell receptor beta chain was sequenced in a study of blood T cell repertoires in COVID-19. Overall study: There were acute and convalescent COVID-19 samples, and they came from the United States, Italy and Spain. The analysed material was cDNA or gDNA that came from T cells, B-cell-depleted T cells, or PBMCs.

Study processing details: Estimation of nucleated cell counts relied on the amplification of reference gene primers. The assay was immunoSEQ multiplex PCR, and TCRdb's table has in-frame clones only and misses some. V and J calls and clone size are those listed in that table; D and trimming were worked out from the DNA. The sample shows some 130,000 clones, around 83% of them seen only once. The CDR3 runs to 15 residues. Germline CDR1 and CDR2: MNHEY and SMNVEV (reference sequence). V lost 6 bases to trimming and J lost 4 bases, with 18 bases between them. The chain links TRBV27 to TRBJ1-1; weak D call: TRBD1 (6 bases). The sample was peripheral blood. This TCR derives from a man between 40 and 49 years old with active or convalescent COVID-19. Here the CDR3 DNA reads TGTGCCAGCAGCCGAGGTCCAGGGGTTGGCACTGAAGCTTTCTTT. Translation gives CASSRGPGVGTEAFF.